Following are 10 T cell receptor beta chains from one sample sequenced in a study of cytomegalovirus exposure and HLA in healthy donors. Amplification used 60 Vbeta primers and 13 Jbeta primers. Here immunoSEQ multiplex PCR was the method, and the copy in TCRdb shows in-frame clones only, minus some. The data contain roughly 45,000 clones, roughly 63% of them singletons. Sequencing was carried out using PBMCs. Receptor source: a man aged 60-69 years in good health and CMV-seropositive.

The chain uses TRBV6-5 and TRBJ2-7; a possible D gene is TRBD2 (5 bases). Looked up from germline, CDR1 is MNHEY and CDR2 is SVGAGI. Trimming removed 2 bases at V and 4 bases at J, with 15 bases between. This CDR3 has 15 residues. In DNA, the CDR3 is TGTGCCAGCAGTTACGAGGACCGGGGTCCATACGAGCAGTACTTC. Translation: CASSYEDRGPYEQYF.

This chain joins TRBV7-8 and TRBJ2-1, with TRBD2 matching 7 bases. The CDR3 loop spans 15 amino acids. Germline V lookup: CDR1 SGHVS, CDR2 FQNEAQ. Trimming removed 3 bases from V and 0 bases from J; junction bases left unmatched: 2. The CDR3 DNA is TGTGCCAGCAGCTTGAGCGGGACCTCCTACAATGAGCAGTTCTTC. Encoded protein: CASSLSGTSYNEQFF.

This chain uses TRBV2 with TRBJ2-2; 8 nucleotides line up with TRBD1. The CDR3 length is 16 residues. Germline trimming cut 6 bases from V and 3 bases from J; bases unmatched to any gene: 9. Germline loops: CDR1 SNHLY, CDR2 FYNNEI. Here the CDR3 reads CASRKGETGDTGELFF. For the CDR3, the DNA is TGTGCCAGCAGGAAAGGGGAGACAGGGGACACCGGGGAGCTGTTTTTT.

The genes are TRBV7-2 and TRBJ2-3; no reliable D call. Germline CDR1 is SGHTA and CDR2 is FQGNSA. V was pared by 1 base and J by 6 bases, with 11 bases between. This CDR3 region has 14 residues. The CDR3 DNA follows: TGTGCCAGCAGCTTAGAGAATACTTTCGATACGCAGTATTTT. It yields the protein CASSLENTFDTQYF. Based on the CDR3 plus reference TRBV7-2 and TRBJ2-3, the full variable domain is GAGVSQSPSNKVTEKGKDVELRCDPISGHTALYWYRQSLGQGLEFLIYFQGNSAPDKSGLPSDRFSAERTGGSVSTLTIQRTQQEDSAVYLCASSLENTFDTQYFGPGTRLTVL.

This clone was detected only once. The chain employs TRBV28 and TRBJ2-7, with D tentatively TRBD2 (5 bases). The CDR3 is made up of 14 amino acids. Trimming cost V 6 bases and J 1 base, with 13 bases left between them. The germline V gene has CDR1 MDHEN and CDR2 SYDVKM. In nucleotides, the CDR3 is TGTGCCAGCAGCCTTGAGGGCGGTTCCTACGAGCAGTACTTC. Translated: CASSLEGGSYEQYF.

The V and J genes are TRBV29-1 and TRBJ1-5, with a possible D match to TRBD1 (5 bases). From germline, CDR1 is SQVTM and CDR2 ANQGSEA. The CDR3 has 13 amino acids. The V end lost 6 bases, the J end lost 7 bases, and 16 bases lay between the germline ends. The CDR3 loop is CSVASQGGQPQHF. The CDR3 DNA is TGCAGCGTGGCCTCTCAGGGAGGCCAGCCCCAGCATTTT.

Here the CDR3 DNA reads TGCGCCAGCAGCCAAGATAAGGACAGATATGAAAAACTGTTTTTT. Protein: CASSQDKDRYEKLFF. V is TRBV4-3 and J is TRBJ1-4; maybe TRBD1 (6 bases). This CDR3 spans 15 amino acids. Germline CDR1 is LGHNA and CDR2 is YSLEER. Trimming cost V 0 bases and J 6 bases, with 11 bases left between them.

This clone showed up just a few times. The rearrangement joins TRBV30 to TRBJ2-1; TRBD2 is a possible D gene (6 bases). V lost 5 bases and J 7 bases, leaving 15 bases between the germline ends. This CDR3 has 13 residues. Germline CDR1 and CDR2: GTSNPN and SVGIG (reference sequence). CDR3 protein: CAWGREMKNEQFF. The CDR3 DNA is TGTGCCTGGGGACGGGAGATGAAGAATGAGCAGTTCTTC.

Only one count was recorded for this clone. The V and J genes are TRBV27 and TRBJ1-5; TRBD1 matches at 8 bases. Germline loops: CDR1 MNHEY, CDR2 SMNVEV (reference sequence). The CDR3 contains 14 residues. The V gene end was trimmed by 5 bases and the J gene end by 4 bases; junction bases not matched to a gene: 4. CDR3 sequence: CASSQQGGNQPQHF. CDR3 DNA sequence: TGTGCCAGCAGTCAACAGGGGGGGAATCAGCCCCAGCATTTT.

The V gene is TRBV15, the J gene TRBJ1-2; D unclear. The ends were cut back, 0 bases at V and 3 bases at J, with 8 bases in the middle. This CDR3 contains 14 residues. Per the germline V gene, CDR1 is LNHNV and CDR2 is YYDKDF (reference sequence). The CDR3 DNA reads TGTGCCACCAGCAGAGAGTACATGGACTATGGCTACACCTTC. This encodes CATSREYMDYGYTF.